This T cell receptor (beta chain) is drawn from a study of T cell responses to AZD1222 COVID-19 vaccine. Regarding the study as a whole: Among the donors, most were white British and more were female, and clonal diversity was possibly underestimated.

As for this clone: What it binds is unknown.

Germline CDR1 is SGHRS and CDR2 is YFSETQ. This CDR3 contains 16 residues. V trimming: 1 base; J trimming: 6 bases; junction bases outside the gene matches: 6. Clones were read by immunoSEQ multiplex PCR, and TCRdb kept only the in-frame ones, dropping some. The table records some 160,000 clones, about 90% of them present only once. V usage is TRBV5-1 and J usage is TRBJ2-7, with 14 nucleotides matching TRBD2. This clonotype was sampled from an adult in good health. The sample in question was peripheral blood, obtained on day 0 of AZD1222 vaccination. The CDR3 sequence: CASSLMTSGRDSEQYF. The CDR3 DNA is TGCGCCAGCAGCTTGATGACTAGCGGGAGGGATTCCGAGCAGTACTTC. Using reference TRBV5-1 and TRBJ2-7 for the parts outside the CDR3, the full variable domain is KAGVTQTPRYLIKTRGQQVTLSCSPISGHRSVSWYQQTPGQGLQFLFEYFSETQRNKGNFPGRFSGRQFSNSRSEMNVSTLELGDSALYLCASSLMTSGRDSEQYFGPGTRLTVT.